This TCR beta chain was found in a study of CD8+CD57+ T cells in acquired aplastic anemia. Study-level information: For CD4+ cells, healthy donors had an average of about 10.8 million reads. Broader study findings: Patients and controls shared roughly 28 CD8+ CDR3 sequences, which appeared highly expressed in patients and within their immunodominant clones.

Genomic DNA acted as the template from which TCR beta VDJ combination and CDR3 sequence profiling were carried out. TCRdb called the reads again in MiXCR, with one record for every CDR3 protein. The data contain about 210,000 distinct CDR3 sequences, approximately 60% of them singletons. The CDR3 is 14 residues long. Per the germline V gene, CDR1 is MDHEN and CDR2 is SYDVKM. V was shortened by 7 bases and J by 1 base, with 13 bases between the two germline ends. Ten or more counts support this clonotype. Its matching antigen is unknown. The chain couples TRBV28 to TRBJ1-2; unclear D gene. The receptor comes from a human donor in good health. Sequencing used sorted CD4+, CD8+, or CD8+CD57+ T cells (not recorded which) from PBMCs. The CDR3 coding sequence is TGTGCCAGCACCCTGGATCGGGGTAACTATGGCTACACCTTC. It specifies CASTLDRGNYGYTF.